This TCR beta chain was found in a study of T cell changes during pregnancy in multiple sclerosis. Profiling relied on immunoSEQ multiplex PCR, and the TCRdb table lists in-frame clones only, not all of them. The sample shows approximately 49,000 clones, around 90% of them seen only once. The V gene lost 5 bases and the J gene lost 4 bases, with 4 bases spanning the gap. CDR1 and CDR2 (germline): MDHEN, SYDVKM. This CDR3 comprises 11 residues. This TCR derives from a female donor in good health, enrolled as a control in a pregnancy study. The chain uses TRBV28 and TRBJ2-3; unclear D gene. The sample in question was peripheral blood, obtained after pregnancy. This CDR3 is CASSRSDTQYF. As DNA, the CDR3 is TGTGCCAGCAGTCGTTCAGATACGCAGTATTTT.